This entry lists 19 T cell receptor beta chains sequenced from one sample in a study of blood T cell repertoires in COVID-19. The data were produced by immunoSEQ multiplex PCR, yet TCRdb's version contains in-frame clones alone and is incomplete. The profile covers roughly 180,000 clones, with 80% appearing a single time and around 15% taken by the ten largest. The source material was PBMCs or T cells enriched from blood (not recorded which). The receptors derive from a man aged 60 to 75 who had been exposed to COVID-19.

The table lists this clone with many counts. The J gene is TRBJ2-1, the V gene TRBV7-2; D perhaps matches TRBD2 (6 bases). This CDR3 has 16 residues. Trimming cost V 6 bases and J 0 bases, with 15 bases left between them. Germline V lookup: CDR1 SGHTA, CDR2 FQGNSA. The CDR3 sequence is CASRRTSSSSYNEQFF. DNA for the CDR3: TGTGCCAGCAGACGCACTAGCTCAAGCTCCTACAATGAGCAGTTCTTC.

The chain recombines TRBV6-5 with TRBJ2-1, with D possibly matching TRBD2 (6 bases). Looked up from germline, CDR1 is MNHEY and CDR2 is SVGAGI. The CDR3 sequence is 14 residues long. Trimming cost V 9 bases and J 0 bases, with 12 bases left between them. The CDR3 loop is CASGGTRSYNEQFF. In DNA, the CDR3 is TGTGCCAGTGGCGGGACCCGCTCCTACAATGAGCAGTTCTTC.

For the CDR3, the DNA is TGCGCCAGCAGTGAGTCGCAGGGCCGCTACGAGCAGTACTTC. As protein: CASSESQGRYEQYF. This chain links TRBV10-1 with TRBJ2-7, with D tentatively TRBD1 (5 bases). CDR3 length: 14 amino acids. Trimming removed 0 bases at V and 3 bases at J, with 9 bases between. Looked up from germline, CDR1 is WNHNN and CDR2 is SYGVQD (reference sequence).

V is TRBV7-2 and J is TRBJ2-1; TRBD1 is a possible D gene (5 bases). This CDR3 has 15 amino acids. Germline CDR1 and CDR2: SGHTA and FQGNSA. The V and J ends lost 2 bases and 5 bases respectively, with 13 bases between them. In DNA, the CDR3 is TGTGCCAGCAGCTTATACCTAAAGGGGCACAATGAGCAGTTCTTC. Its translation: CASSLYLKGHNEQFF.

This clone showed up just once. The rearrangement joins TRBV24-1 to TRBJ2-1; TRBD1 agrees at 8 bases. In germline, CDR1 is KGHDR, CDR2 SFDVKD. This CDR3 comprises 18 residues. V lost 3 bases and J lost 0; bases outside the gene matches: 9. The CDR3 region has the DNA TGTGCCACCAGTGATGCCCCGGGACAGGCGAGCTCCTACAATGAGCAGTTCTTC. Translation: CATSDAPGQASSYNEQFF.

A few counts support this clone. The V and J genes are TRBV5-1 and TRBJ2-4; TRBD2 aligns across 9 bases. The trim removed 3 bases at V and 6 bases at J, leaving 10 bases unmatched. This CDR3 comprises 16 residues. Germline V lookup: CDR1 SGHRS, CDR2 YFSETQ. The CDR3 loop is CASSSPAGGPGNIQYF. In nucleotides, the CDR3 is TGCGCCAGCAGCTCCCCGGCGGGAGGGCCGGGAAACATTCAGTACTTC.

The rearrangement joins TRBV7-9 to TRBJ2-5; the D gene is possibly TRBD1 (6 bases). The V and J ends lost 6 bases and 4 bases respectively, with 12 bases between them. CDR3 length: 13 residues. CDR1 and CDR2 (germline): SEHNR, FQNEAQ (reference sequence). For the CDR3, the DNA is TGTGCCAGCAGGGCCACGGACAGAGAGACCCAGTACTTC. Encoded protein: CASRATDRETQYF. Filled out from reference TRBV7-9 and TRBJ2-5, the complete variable domain reads DTGVSQNPRHKITKRGQNVTFRCDPISEHNRLYWYRQTLGQGPEFLTYFQNEAQLEKSRLLSDRFSAERPKGSFSTLEIQRTEQGDSAMYLCASRATDRETQYFGPGTRLLVL.

This clone showed up just once. The V call is TRBV30, the J call TRBJ2-7; 7 bases are a match to TRBD2. The CDR3 has 11 amino acids. V was pared by 3 bases and J by 9 bases, with 5 bases of the junction left unmatched. CDR1 and CDR2 from the germline V gene are GTSNPN and SVGIG (reference sequence). The DNA for the CDR3 is TGTGCCTGGAGAGGGAGGGGCGGGCAGTACTTC. Translation gives CAWRGRGGQYF.

The rearrangement uses TRBV3-1 (or the pseudogene TRBV3-2) and TRBJ2-1; 9 nucleotides agree with TRBD1. Germline V gene sequence: CDR1 LGHDT, CDR2 YNNKEL (reference sequence). V dropped 5 bases and J dropped 7; count of bases not matched to a gene: 3. This CDR3 comprises 13 residues. The CDR3 region has the DNA TGTGCCAGCAGCAACAGGGGGCAGAATGAGCAGTTCTTC. Encoded protein: CASSNRGQNEQFF.

The CDR3 reads CASSLTDTRYGYTF. The CDR3 DNA reads TGTGCCAGCAGTTTAACCGACACACGTTATGGCTACACCTTC. The chain carries TRBV28 and TRBJ1-2, with D hard to call. The CDR3 contains 14 residues. Between the trimmed V and J ends, which lost 2 bases and 5 bases, there was a span of 12 bases. In germline, CDR1 is MDHEN, CDR2 SYDVKM.

This clone came up once. The V gene is TRBV15, the J gene TRBJ2-3, with 7 nucleotides matching TRBD2. Germline-derived CDR1 and CDR2 are LNHNV and YYDKDF (reference sequence). V trimming: 6 bases; J trimming: 0 bases; junction bases outside the gene matches: 9. The CDR3 covers 16 residues. CDR3 in DNA: TGTGCCACCAGTCCCCTAGCGGAGACTAGCACAGATACGCAGTATTTT. Translating gives CATSPLAETSTDTQYF.

The CDR3 sequence: CASSDDGSNQPQHF. DNA of the CDR3: TGTGCCAGCAGTGACGACGGGAGCAATCAGCCCCAGCATTTT. V gene TRBV2 combines with J gene TRBJ1-5; no clear D gene. In germline, CDR1 is SNHLY, CDR2 FYNNEI. V lost 3 bases to trimming and J lost 1 base, with 7 bases between them. The CDR3 has 14 residues. The complete variable domain, with remaining parts taken from reference TRBV2 and TRBJ1-5, reads EPEVTQTPSHQVTQMGQEVILRCVPISNHLYFYWYRQILGQKVEFLVSFYNNEISEKSEIFDDQFSVERPDGSNFTLKIRSTKLEDSAMYFCASSDDGSNQPQHFGDGTRLSIL.

This rearrangement joins TRBV29-1 to TRBJ2-7; the D gene is possibly TRBD1 (5 bases). Deletions cut 5 bases from V and 6 bases from J, with 14 bases between. The CDR3 consists of 12 residues. The germline V gene encodes CDR1 SQVTM and CDR2 ANQGSEA. Here the CDR3 DNA reads TGCAGCGTTTCGCAGGGTCGGGCCGAGCAGTACTTC. The encoded protein is CSVSQGRAEQYF.

This rearrangement joins TRBV9 to TRBJ2-1; D remains ambiguous. Germline CDR1 is SGDLS and CDR2 is YYNGEE. V lost 2 bases to trimming and J lost 5 bases, with 2 bases between them. The CDR3 totals 11 residues. CDR3 nucleotides: TGTGCCAGCAGCGTCAACAATGAGCAGTTCTTC. Protein: CASSVNNEQFF. The full variable domain, completed using reference TRBV9 and TRBJ2-1, is DSGVTQTPKHLITATGQRVTLRCSPRSGDLSVYWYQQSLDQGLQFLIQYYNGEERAKGNILERFSAQQFPDLHSELNLSSLELGDSALYFCASSVNNEQFFGPGTRLTVL.

This chain connects TRBV5-8 to TRBJ2-1; the match to TRBD2 covers 12 bases. CDR3 length equals 15 residues. J was trimmed by 10 bases and V by 0 bases; bases with no gene match: 5. Germline loops: CDR1 SGHTS, CDR2 YDEGEE. The CDR3 bases are TGTGCCAGCAGCTTGGGACTAGCGGGAGCCGCCGAGCAGTTCTTC. This codes for CASSLGLAGAAEQFF.

V is TRBV19 and J is TRBJ1-1; TRBD1 matches at 7 bases. The J segment lost 7 bases and the V segment lost 4 bases, leaving 12 bases of the junction unmatched. Germline loops: CDR1 LNHDA, CDR2 SQIVND (reference sequence). The CDR3 totals 15 residues. CDR3 in DNA: TGTGCCAGTAGTAAGAGGGGACAGAATACCTTTGAAGCTTTCTTT. Protein product: CASSKRGQNTFEAFF.

This clone was seen just once. The rearrangement joins TRBV10-3 to TRBJ2-4; 7 nucleotides line up with TRBD1. The CDR3 contains 14 residues. The V and J ends lost 2 bases and 9 bases, in that order; junction bases with no gene match: 7. Germline CDR1 is ENHRY and CDR2 is SYGVKD. The CDR3 sequence: CAISEAKQGIIQYF. The DNA of the CDR3 is TGTGCCATCAGTGAGGCGAAACAGGGGATCATTCAGTACTTC.

In regard to this clone: The sample has other DNA sequences that encode this CDR3 too. The chain joins TRBV29-1 to TRBJ2-1; 13 positions match TRBD2. The CDR3 loop spans 15 amino acids. CDR1 is SQVTM and CDR2 is ANQGSEA in the germline V gene. V lost 4 bases and J lost 0; bases outside the gene matches: 0. CDR3 bases: TGCAGCGTTGGGACTAGCGGGAGCTCCTACAATGAGCAGTTCTTC. Protein: CSVGTSGSSYNEQFF.

V is TRBV6-5 and J is TRBJ2-7; 9 bases align to TRBD1. This CDR3 has 12 residues. Germline CDR1 and CDR2: MNHEY and SVGAGI. V gave up 6 bases and J gave up 6 bases; unmatched junction bases: 3. The CDR3 region is CASRGQGGEQYF. In DNA form, the CDR3 reads TGTGCCAGCAGGGGACAGGGAGGCGAGCAGTACTTC.